These 29 T cell receptor beta chains were all obtained from the same sample, sequenced in a study of blood T cell repertoires in COVID-19. Here immunoSEQ multiplex PCR was the method, and the copy in TCRdb shows in-frame clones only, minus some. The sample holds about 260,000 clones, roughly four fifths seen once. The specimen was PBMCs or T cells enriched from blood (not recorded which). All receptors derive from a man aged 25-45 years with acute COVID-19.

The gene calls are TRBV24-1 and TRBJ1-6; tentatively, D is TRBD1 (5 bases). Trimming removed 3 bases at V and 5 bases at J, with 16 bases between. Germline loops: CDR1 KGHDR, CDR2 SFDVKD. There are 17 residues in the CDR3. DNA of the CDR3: TGTGCCACCAGTGATACAGGTCCGGAGGGGAATAATTCACCCCTCCACTTT. This gives the protein CATSDTGPEGNNSPLHF.

The chain joins TRBV2 to TRBJ2-7; weak D call: TRBD1 (5 bases). Per germline, CDR1 SNHLY and CDR2 FYNNEI. Between the trimmed V and J ends, which lost 3 bases and 1 base, there was a span of 10 bases. The CDR3 has 14 amino acids. For the CDR3, the DNA is TGTGCCAGCAGTGAGATGGACACATCCTACGAGCAGTACGTC. The encoded protein is CASSEMDTSYEQYV.

The chain links TRBV9 to TRBJ2-4, with D possibly matching TRBD2 (5 bases). CDR1 is SGDLS and CDR2 is YYNGEE in the germline V gene. The V and J ends lost 2 bases and 5 bases respectively, with 8 bases between them. The length of the CDR3 is 13 residues. CDR3 loop: CASSVGRENIQYF. The CDR3 bases are TGTGCCAGCAGCGTTGGGCGGGAAAACATTCAGTACTTC.

Of note for this clone: At one end, the junction sequence differs from germline, possibly due to a read error. The CDR3 is CASSFGAASGSSGELFF. The CDR3, as DNA: TGTGCCAGCAGCTTTGGGGCGGCTAGCGGGAGTTCCGGGGAGCTGTTTTTT. V is TRBV5-1 and J is TRBJ2-2; 10 nucleotides line up with TRBD2. This CDR3 region has 17 residues. The germline V gene encodes CDR1 SGHRS and CDR2 YFSETQ.

Only one count was recorded for this clone. The genes are TRBV27 and TRBJ1-1; no definite D call. Trimming took 3 bases from V and 6 from J, leaving 11 bases between them. Germline loops: CDR1 MNHEY, CDR2 SMNVEV (reference sequence). This CDR3 spans 13 amino acids. Here the CDR3 DNA reads TGTGCCAGCAGTTTGACGGGGTCCCCTGAAGCTTTCTTT. This sequence encodes CASSLTGSPEAFF.

The genes are TRBV3-1 (or the pseudogene TRBV3-2) and TRBJ1-1; D remains unclear. The CDR3 contains 12 residues. Germline CDR1 and CDR2: LGHDT and YNNKEL (reference sequence). With 1 base removed from V and 11 bases from J, the gap between germline ends came to 11 bases. The CDR3 protein is CASSQGVAGAFF. Here the CDR3 DNA reads TGTGCCAGCAGCCAAGGGGTAGCTGGGGCTTTCTTT.

This clone was seen just once. The V call is TRBV4-1, the J call TRBJ2-2; D is ambiguous. V was clipped by 4 bases and J by 8 bases, with 11 bases between them. The CDR3 runs to 13 residues. Per germline, CDR1 MGHRA and CDR2 YSYEKL. The CDR3 coding sequence is TGCGCCAGCAGCCTCCCGGGTTCTGGGGAGCTGTTTTTT. Translated: CASSLPGSGELFF.

The V call is TRBV19, the J call TRBJ2-3; 7 positions agree with TRBD1. The CDR3 length is 16 residues. Unmatched junction bases numbered 8, after V lost 3 bases and J lost 2 bases. CDR1 is LNHDA and CDR2 is SQIVND in the germline V gene (reference sequence). CDR3 DNA sequence: TGTGCCAGTAGTATCCGAACGGGACAGCCCACAGATACGCAGTATTTT. Encoded protein: CASSIRTGQPTDTQYF.

On this clone itself: One end of the junction varies from germline; a read error may be responsible. This chain links TRBV7-7 with TRBJ2-1; 10 nucleotides line up with TRBD2. The CDR3 has 17 residues. Germline CDR1 reads SSHAT; CDR2 reads FNYEAQ (reference sequence). CDR3 bases: TGTGCTAGCAGCCCCACAAAGCGGACTAGCGGTTACAATGAGCAGTTCTTC. Translation gives CASSPTKRTSGYNEQFF.

This chain joins TRBV5-1 and TRBJ2-1, with TRBD1 identical over 11 bases. CDR3 size: 15 residues. V shed 0 bases and J 6 bases; nucleotides not matched to a gene: 2. In germline, CDR1 is SGHRS, CDR2 YFSETQ. CDR3 residues: CASSLGTGGVNEQFF. The CDR3 DNA sequence: TGCGCCAGCAGCTTGGGGACAGGGGGCGTCAATGAGCAGTTCTTC.

J is TRBJ1-4 and V is TRBV11-3; D is unclear. Trimming took 0 bases from V and 5 from J, leaving 10 bases between them. This CDR3 has 15 amino acids. The germline V gene has CDR1 SGHNT and CDR2 YENEEA. The CDR3 DNA follows: TGTGCCAGCAGCTTAGACGGTGCGCGCAATGAAAAACTGTTTTTT. Its protein product is CASSLDGARNEKLFF. Drawing the rest from reference TRBV11-3 and TRBJ1-4, the complete variable domain is EAGVVQSPRYKIIEKKQPVAFWCNPISGHNTLYWYLQNLGQGPELLIRYENEEAVDDSQLPKDRFSAERLKGVDSTLKIQPAELGDSAVYLCASSLDGARNEKLFFGSGTQLSVL.

The J gene is TRBJ1-5, the V gene TRBV7-9, with TRBD1 identical over 7 bases. The CDR3 is 14 residues long. Germline V lookup: CDR1 SEHNR, CDR2 FQNEAQ (reference sequence). With 5 bases clipped from V and 2 bases from J, the junction kept 3 bases outside the gene matches. Here the CDR3 reads CASSTDRGNQPQHF. The CDR3 DNA reads as TGTGCCAGCAGCACCGACAGGGGCAATCAGCCCCAGCATTTT.

V usage is TRBV3-1 (or the pseudogene TRBV3-2) and J usage is TRBJ2-3; D gene uncertain. The CDR3 contains 15 residues. Trimming stripped 3 bases from V and 6 bases from J, with 16 bases between. Germline V gene data show CDR1 as LGHDT and CDR2 as YNNKEL (reference sequence). This CDR3 is CASSQSPLAADTQYF. The DNA for the CDR3 is TGTGCCAGCAGCCAGTCGCCGTTGGCGGCGGATACGCAGTATTTT.

The rearrangement links TRBV28 to TRBJ2-3, with 8 bases fitting TRBD2. CDR1 and CDR2 from the germline V gene are MDHEN and SYDVKM. The CDR3 is 16 residues long. V shed 2 bases and J 2 bases; nucleotides not matched to a gene: 6. CDR3 sequence: CASSLTPGGVTDTQYF. The CDR3 nucleotides read TGTGCCAGCAGTTTAACACCGGGGGGGGTCACAGATACGCAGTATTTT.

This clone came up once. V and J are TRBV7-9 and TRBJ1-3; D unresolved. The germline V gene has CDR1 SEHNR and CDR2 FQNEAQ (reference sequence). The V end was cut by 10 bases, the J end by 7 bases, with 11 bases between. This CDR3 has 11 amino acids. The CDR3 nucleotides read TGTGCCAACGGACTAGGGAACACCATATATTTT. It yields the protein CANGLGNTIYF.

The CDR3, as DNA: TGTGCCAGCAGCCAGGAAGCAAGACACTCACCCCTCCACTTT. Translated, it gives CASSQEARHSPLHF. The gene calls are TRBV14 and TRBJ1-6; D not certain. This CDR3 has 14 residues. The V gene's germline CDR1 is SGHDN and CDR2 FVKESK. The V gene lost 3 bases and the J gene lost 10 bases, with 13 bases spanning the gap.

The chain employs TRBV19 and TRBJ2-5, with a tentative D call TRBD2 (6 bases). Germline V gene lookup returns CDR1 LNHDA and CDR2 SQIVND (reference sequence). This CDR3 region has 15 residues. The germline V and J ends were trimmed by 3 bases and 0 bases, with 11 bases remaining between them. The CDR3 region has the DNA TGTGCCAGTAGTATGCGGGGCCTGTACCAAGAGACCCAGTACTTC. Encoded protein: CASSMRGLYQETQYF.

This chain links TRBV18 with TRBJ1-4; D possibly corresponds to TRBD1 (5 bases). CDR3 size: 14 residues. CDR1 is KGHSH and CDR2 is LQKENI in the germline V gene. V gave up 4 bases and J gave up 4 bases, with 10 bases separating them. The CDR3 region is CASSQGRLNEKLFF. The CDR3 DNA reads TGTGCCAGCTCACAGGGGCGACTTAATGAAAAACTGTTTTTT.

The chain recombines TRBV7-2 with TRBJ2-5; 11 bases are a match to TRBD2. The trim removed 1 base at V and 3 bases at J, leaving 13 bases unmatched. CDR3 length: 19 amino acids. The germline V gene has CDR1 SGHTA and CDR2 FQGNSA. As DNA, the CDR3 is TGTGCCAGCAGCTTAGGGTTCGCTAGCGGGAGGAATATAAAAGAGACCCAGTACTTC. Its translation: CASSLGFASGRNIKETQYF.

The genes are TRBV9 and TRBJ1-1, with unresolved D. The CDR3 length is 12 residues. Germline CDR1 and CDR2: SGDLS and YYNGEE. CDR3 loop: CPRCGENTEAFF. In DNA form, the CDR3 reads TGTCCGAGGTGCGGGGAGAACACTGAAGCTTTCTTT. The whole variable domain, filled in from reference TRBV9 and TRBJ1-1, reads DSGVTQTPKHLITATGQRVTLRCSPRSGDLSVYWYQQSLDQGLQFLIQYYNGEERAKGNILERFSAQQFPDLHSELNLSSLELGDSALYFCPRCGENTEAFFGQGTRLTVV.

The V gene is TRBV11-3, the J gene TRBJ2-1; D call uncertain. Germline CDR1 SGHNT, CDR2 YENEEA. The CDR3 extends over 15 amino acids. With 1 base removed from V and 3 bases from J, the gap between germline ends came to 10 bases. CDR3 sequence: CASSLVSEFYNEQFF. Written as DNA, the CDR3 is TGTGCCAGCAGCTTAGTCAGCGAATTCTACAATGAGCAGTTCTTC.

The chain employs TRBV5-6 and TRBJ1-2; D perhaps matches TRBD1 (6 bases). Germline values: CDR1 SGHDT, CDR2 YYEEEE. There are 15 residues in the CDR3. The V and J ends lost 0 bases and 4 bases respectively, with 13 bases between them. The CDR3 region has the DNA TGTGCCAGCAGCTTGGGACAGGCAAGTTTCTATGGCTACACCTTC. As protein: CASSLGQASFYGYTF.

With regard to this clone: Other nucleotide sequences in the sample specify the same CDR3. The CDR3: CASSDLAGGYNEQFF. The CDR3 DNA reads as TGTGCCAGCAGTGACCTAGCGGGTGGCTACAATGAGCAGTTCTTC. The V call is TRBV6-4, the J call TRBJ2-1, with 8 bases lining up with TRBD2. The germline CDR1 and CDR2 sequences are MRHNA and SNTAGT. CDR3 length equals 15 residues. V dropped 2 bases and J dropped 3; count of bases not matched to a gene: 3.

As DNA, the CDR3 is TGTGCCAGCAGCTCAGGACCGGGACAGGCCAATCAGCCCCAGCATTTT. It yields the protein CASSSGPGQANQPQHF. The chain carries TRBV7-2 and TRBJ1-5; 8 bases match TRBD1. CDR3 length equals 16 residues. The germline V gene has CDR1 SGHTA and CDR2 FQGNSA. V trimming: 4 bases; J trimming: 3 bases; junction bases outside the gene matches: 8.

The gene calls are TRBV5-8 and TRBJ2-1, with D perhaps matching TRBD2 (5 bases). V was shortened by 4 bases and J by 6 bases, with 14 bases between the two germline ends. Germline values: CDR1 SGHTS, CDR2 YDEGEE. The CDR3 contains 14 residues. The CDR3 bases are TGTGCCAGCAGCCCCCTGAGGGCCATCAATGAGCAGTTCTTC. Protein: CASSPLRAINEQFF.

This chain joins TRBV4-1 and TRBJ2-3; the D is unclear. The CDR3 contains 14 residues. The ends were cut back, 5 bases at V and 6 bases at J, with 15 bases in the middle. CDR1 MGHRA and CDR2 YSYEKL come from the germline V gene. CDR3 sequence: CASSKVRLRDTQYF. CDR3 bases: TGCGCCAGCAGCAAGGTGAGGCTCCGGGATACGCAGTATTTT.

The chain joins TRBV7-2 to TRBJ2-3; TRBD2 matches 8 bases. The CDR3 is made up of 16 amino acids. V shed 7 bases, J shed 4 bases, and the junction held 13 bases outside the gene matches. CDR1 and CDR2 from the germline V gene are SGHTA and FQGNSA. The CDR3 DNA sequence: TGTGCCAGCATCCCCGGCGCGGGGGGAGGTGCAGATACGCAGTATTTT. It is translated as CASIPGAGGGADTQYF.

The V call is TRBV7-2, the J call TRBJ2-1, with 12 bases matching TRBD2. The germline V gene has CDR1 SGHTA and CDR2 FQGNSA. CDR3 length: 18 residues. The V gene end was trimmed by 1 base and the J gene end by 3 bases; junction bases not matched to a gene: 7. In DNA form, the CDR3 reads TGTGCCAGCAGCTTAGGTCGTCTAGCGGGAGGGATCTACAATGAGCAGTTCTTC. Translating gives CASSLGRLAGGIYNEQFF.

This clone was picked up one time. The chain has TRBV5-1 and TRBJ2-5; TRBD1 matches at 9 bases. Germline V gives CDR1 SGHRS, CDR2 YFSETQ. This CDR3 has 17 residues. With V trimmed by 3 bases and J by 1 base, 10 bases remained unmatched. In DNA form, the CDR3 reads TGCGCCAGCAGCTCCGGGGACACAGGGGGCACCCAAGAGACCCAGTACTTC. Translated, it gives CASSSGDTGGTQETQYF.